The T cell receptor beta chain under discussion was sequenced for a study of T cell responses to AZD1222 COVID-19 vaccine. Study-level points and caveats: The number of AZD1222 recipients seropositive at baseline was only five to seven. Clonal diversity may have been underestimated, and the donors were mostly white British, with more females than males.

The V and J ends lost 6 bases and 2 bases respectively, with 5 bases between them. Looked up from germline, CDR1 is ENHRY and CDR2 is SYGVKD. The CDR3 is 13 amino acids. Here immunoSEQ multiplex PCR was the method, and the copy in TCRdb shows in-frame clones only, minus some. The sample carries over 100,000 clones, around 94% recorded once. Notes on this clone: Its antigen remains unidentified.

The material was peripheral blood, obtained on day 0 of AZD1222 vaccination. The chain uses TRBV10-3 and TRBJ2-6; D unclear. This receptor was identified in an adult in good health. The CDR3 here is CAIRSTGANVLTF. The DNA of the CDR3 is TGTGCCATCAGGTCGACTGGGGCCAACGTCCTGACTTTC.